These 9 T cell receptor beta chains came from one sample sequenced in a study of T cells in Graves' hyperthyroidism and ophthalmopathy. Using RNA transcripts as the source, TCR beta CDR3 regions were amplified. First-round RT-PCR targeting the TCR CDR3 was performed with the HTBI primer set. A single record per CDR3 protein comes from TCRdb applying MiXCR to the multiplex PCR reads. The sample carries around 440,000 distinct CDR3 sequences, approximately 14% recorded once. The sequencing input was blood. The receptors originated from a woman aged 18-29 years with Graves' hyperthyroidism.

In this sample, this clonotype turned up many times. In nucleotides, the CDR3 is TGTGCCAGCAGACCGGACCTGCGCTCCTATAATTCACCCCTCCACTTT. Amino acids: CASRPDLRSYNSPLHF. The chain joins TRBV2 to TRBJ1-6; D gene ambiguous. Germline-derived CDR1 and CDR2 are SNHLY and FYNNEI. V shed 6 bases and J shed 0 bases, with 12 bases lying between them. There are 16 residues in the CDR3.

This clonotype has at least ten counts. The chain employs TRBV30 and TRBJ1-5; tentatively, D is TRBD1 (5 bases). The CDR3 is made up of 13 amino acids. The germline V gene encodes CDR1 GTSNPN and CDR2 SVGIG (reference sequence). The V and J ends lost 8 bases and 3 bases respectively, with 14 bases between them. CDR3 in DNA: TGTGCCACCCGGGACGGGAACAATCAGCCCCAGCATTTT. It translates to CATRDGNNQPQHF.

This clonotype occurred many times. The V call is TRBV6-1, the J call TRBJ2-5, with 7 bases identical to TRBD1. The CDR3 length is 13 residues. The germline V gene has CDR1 MNHNS and CDR2 SASEGT. Unmatched junction bases numbered 2, after V lost 5 bases and J lost 2 bases. As DNA, the CDR3 is TGTGCCAGCAGTTGGGGACAGCAAGAGACCCAGTACTTC. Protein sequence: CASSWGQQETQYF.

This clonotype has a count of ten or more. The chain recombines TRBV7-8 with TRBJ2-3; D is unclear. This CDR3 has 14 amino acids. CDR1 and CDR2 (germline): SGHVS, FQNEAQ. Trimming stripped 5 bases from V and 0 bases from J, with 9 bases between. Here the CDR3 DNA reads TGTGCCAGCAGCCCTATCAGTAGCACAGATACGCAGTATTTT. Translating it yields CASSPISSTDTQYF.

Notes on this clonotype: A much larger clone differs by one base, so this may be a read error. This chain connects TRBV5-1 to TRBJ2-3; TRBD1 matches 7 bases. This CDR3 region has 16 residues. Looked up from germline, CDR1 is SGHRS and CDR2 is YFSETQ. CDR3 sequence (DNA): TGCGGCAGCAGCCTAAGGCCGGGACAGTTTTTGCATACGCAGTATTTT. As protein: CGSSLRPGQFLHTQYF.

This clonotype was observed many times. The V gene is TRBV27, the J gene TRBJ2-1; 7 bases line up with TRBD2. Germline V gives CDR1 MNHEY, CDR2 SMNVEV (reference sequence). V trimming: 4 bases; J trimming: 4 bases; junction bases outside the gene matches: 7. This CDR3 spans 15 amino acids. The CDR3 DNA is TGTGCCAGCAGTTACCGAGCGGGACTTTACAATGAGCAGTTCTTC. It translates to CASSYRAGLYNEQFF.

This clonotype was recorded at least ten times. The genes are TRBV20-1 and TRBJ2-1, with 7 nucleotides matching TRBD1. There are 14 residues in the CDR3. Germline CDR1 is DFQATT and CDR2 is SNEGSKA (reference sequence). Germline trimming cut 5 bases from V and 4 bases from J; bases unmatched to any gene: 8. CDR3 DNA: TGCAGTGCTCCGACAGGGTACGGATACAATGAGCAGTTCTTC. This encodes CSAPTGYGYNEQFF.

This clonotype was counted ten times or more. V usage is TRBV6-2 or TRBV6-3 and J usage is TRBJ2-7; D is uncertain. The CDR3 is made up of 14 amino acids. Trimming shortened V by 0 bases and J by 2 bases, and 8 bases separated the two germline ends. CDR1 MNHEY and CDR2 SVGEGT come from the germline V gene. The chain's CDR3 is CASSYSELAYEQYF. In DNA form, the CDR3 reads TGTGCCAGCAGTTACTCTGAACTTGCCTACGAGCAGTACTTC.

This clonotype was detected ten times or more. This sequence joins TRBV3-1 and TRBJ1-2, with D tentatively TRBD1 (6 bases). Trimming took off 4 bases at V and 5 bases at J, with 11 bases between the two ends. CDR1 and CDR2 (germline): LGHDT, YNNKEL (reference sequence). CDR3 length: 13 amino acids. In DNA, the CDR3 is TGTGCCAGCAGCCGGCACGGACAGTATGGCTACACCTTC. Its protein is CASSRHGQYGYTF.